These T cell receptor beta chains were read from a single sample in a study of cytomegalovirus exposure and HLA in healthy donors. The protocol was immunoSEQ multiplex PCR, while the TCRdb copy is restricted to in-frame clones and leaves out a portion. The sample has fewer than 200,000 clones; around 80% are singletons. The source material was PBMCs. These receptors all stem from a woman aged 25 to 39 in good health and CMV-seropositive. CDR3s leave out the opening cysteine and the closing phenylalanine or tryptophan. The D gene is left open where the match is weak.

TRBJ1-1,NA,TRBV9,ASSGRQEIAEAF
TRBJ2-7,NA,TRBV25-1,ASSESGFSSYEQY
TRBJ2-1,NA,TRBV18,ASSPTGTGNEQF
TRBJ2-2,NA,TRBV29-1,SVGKGWDTGELF
TRBJ1-1,TRBD1,TRBV5-6,ASSPGQASLGAF
TRBJ2-1,NA,TRBV11-2,ASSYLDTYNEQF
TRBJ2-5,NA,TRBV5-5,ASLRRVRGVQETQY
TRBJ1-3,NA,TRBV4-3,ASSQAKGAGNTIY
TRBJ2-5,TRBD1,TRBV2,ASNRGLAETQY
TRBJ2-2,TRBD1,TRBV15,ATSRSQGYTGELF
TRBJ1-2,TRBD1,TRBV29-1,SVQDRAINYGYT
TRBJ2-3,TRBD1,TRBV16,ASSQWDREVTDTQY
TRBJ2-5,NA,TRBV9,ASSVEGRGKETQY
TRBJ2-3,NA,TRBV10-3,AIRRGSELTDTQY
TRBJ2-7,NA,TRBV5-6,ASSLGGLSYEQY
TRBJ1-2,TRBD1,TRBV2,ASSEWQGAAGYT
TRBJ1-2,NA,TRBV7-3,ASTAGIKSGYT
TRBJ2-7,NA,TRBV6-5,ASSPRRNEQY
TRBJ1-2,NA,TRBV19,ASSRPGTNYGYT
TRBJ2-1,TRBD2,TRBV2,ASSDSSGTYNEQF
TRBJ2-1,NA,TRBV9,ASSVGQGSNNEQF
TRBJ2-7,NA,TRBV6-1,ASSDRPPSSYEQY
TRBJ1-2,TRBD1,TRBV5-6,ASSLDRGYGYT
TRBJ1-6,NA,TRBV5-1,ARPTGLGSPLH
TRBJ2-3,TRBD2,TRBV11-3,ASSSRLAGGQDTQY
TRBJ1-4,TRBD1,TRBV28,ASKGQFMMIEFGEKLF
TRBJ2-1,NA,TRBV4-1,ASSRITRGGSYNEQF
TRBJ1-1,NA,TRBV6-5,ASSYSATGDTEAF
TRBJ2-5,TRBD1,TRBV5-6,ASSSGQGPTPTY
TRBJ2-3,NA,TRBV25-1,ASSAQGQYEISTDTQY
TRBJ1-2,NA,TRBV19,ASSMVFRDSLNYGYT
TRBJ1-2,TRBD1,TRBV10-3,AISGPGQGVIYGGYT
TRBJ1-5,NA,TRBV6-6,ASQNGAQGRRQPQH
TRBJ1-2,NA,TRBV5-4,ASSLTDGLYGYT
TRBJ1-2,TRBD1,TRBV2,ASRLDRGGYGHT
TRBJ2-2,NA,TRBV6-5,ASRLQGMAGELF
TRBJ1-4,NA,TRBV4-2,ASSQGIPRGAEKLF
TRBJ1-2,TRBD1,TRBV28,ASNLWTGIGYT
TRBJ2-2,NA,TRBV5-1,ASSLDFGGQLGPGELF
TRBJ2-7,NA,TRBV2,ASRDMYEQY
TRBJ2-7,NA,TRBV7-2,ASSLGTHYEQY
TRBJ1-6,NA,TRBV6-5,ASSLWGSNSPLH
TRBJ1-1,NA,TRBV6-5,ASSPSLFRNTEAF
TRBJ1-1,TRBD1,TRBV19,ASSHGQDEGGTEAF
TRBJ1-4,TRBD1,TRBV27,ASSPGTAHEKLF
TRBJ1-2,NA,TRBV7-3,ASSLQFREDGYT
TRBJ2-1,NA,TRBV9,ASSVALGHLNEQF
TRBJ1-2,NA,TRBV15,ATSRGGSNYGYT
TRBJ2-1,NA,TRBV15,ATSQGPLSYNEQF
TRBJ1-1,TRBD1,TRBV5-6,ASSLWGQALIGT
TRBJ2-3,NA,TRBV9,ASSVEARGRGRRTDTQY
TRBJ1-3,TRBD1,TRBV28,ASSSPGSTGRTGNTIY
TRBJ2-7,NA,TRBV5-1,ASSYWDSDYEQY
TRBJ2-7,NA,TRBV7-8,ASKQGPAYEQY
TRBJ1-2,TRBD1,TRBV5-4,ASSMDRGHGYT